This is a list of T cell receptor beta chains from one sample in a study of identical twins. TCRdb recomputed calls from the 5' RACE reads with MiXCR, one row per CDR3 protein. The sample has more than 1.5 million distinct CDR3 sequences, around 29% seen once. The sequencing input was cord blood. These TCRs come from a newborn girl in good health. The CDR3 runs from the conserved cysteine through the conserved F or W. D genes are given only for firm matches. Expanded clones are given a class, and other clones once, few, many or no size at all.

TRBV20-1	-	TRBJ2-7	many	TGCAGTGCTAGAGGACTAGTCTACGAGCAGTACTTC	CSARGLVYEQYF
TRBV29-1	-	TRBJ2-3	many	TGCAGCGTTGAAGACGGCGGGGCCAGCACAGATACGCAGTATTTT	CSVEDGGASTDTQYF
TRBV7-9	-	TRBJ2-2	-	TGTGCCAGCAGCTTACGGGGGCGGAGTCCCTGGGAGTTGTTTTTT	CASSLRGRSPWELFF
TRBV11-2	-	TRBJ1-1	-	TGTGCCAGCAGCCTACATTTGGGGGACACTGAAGCTTTCTTT	CASSLHLGDTEAFF
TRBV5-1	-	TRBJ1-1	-	TGCGCCAGCAGCTTGGTACCTGAGGTGAACACTGAAGCTTTCTTT	CASSLVPEVNTEAFF
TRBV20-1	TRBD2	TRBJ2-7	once	TGCAGTGCTGGGCTAGCGGCCTACAATGAGCAGTACTTC	CSAGLAAYNEQYF
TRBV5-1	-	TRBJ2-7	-	TGCGCCAGCAGCCTTACAGGGATCAGCGAGCAGTACTTC	CASSLTGISEQYF
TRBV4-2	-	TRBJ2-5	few	TGTGCCAGCAGCCAACAGGGGACAAACCAAGAGACCCAGTACTTC	CASSQQGTNQETQYF
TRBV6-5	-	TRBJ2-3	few	TGTGCCAGCAGTTACCCCGGGGGCCCTGATGATACGCAGTATTTT	CASSYPGGPDDTQYF
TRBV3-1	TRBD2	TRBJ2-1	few	TGTGCCAGCAGCCAAGGGTTGACTAGCGGATTCAATGAGCAGTTCTTC	CASSQGLTSGFNEQFF
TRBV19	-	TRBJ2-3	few	TGTGCCAGTAGTATAGTGGGGAGTTTGCCCCAGTATTTT	CASSIVGSLPQYF
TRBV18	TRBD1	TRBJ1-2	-	TGTGCCAGCTCACGCTCCGGGACAGGGAGTTATGGCTACACCTTC	CASSRSGTGSYGYTF
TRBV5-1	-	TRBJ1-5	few	TGCGCCAGCAGCTTGGCCGGGAGTAAGCCCCAGCATTTT	CASSLAGSKPQHF
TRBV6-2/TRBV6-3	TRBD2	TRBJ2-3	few	TGTGCCAGCAGTTATCCTAGCGGGGGCTTTAGCACAGATACGCAGTATTTT	CASSYPSGGFSTDTQYF
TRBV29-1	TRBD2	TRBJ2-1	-	TGCAACGTTGGTAATCGACTAGCGGGATCCGGTGAGCAGTTCTTC	CNVGNRLAGSGEQFF
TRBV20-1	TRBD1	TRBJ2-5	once	TGCAGTGCTCGAATACCGAGGACAGGGGGTTCGCAGACCCAGTACTTC	CSARIPRTGGSQTQYF
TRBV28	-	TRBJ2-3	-	TGTGCCAGCAGGCCTGACGAGCGCCCCATCACAGATACGCAGTATTTT	CASRPDERPITDTQYF
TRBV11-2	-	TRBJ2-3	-	TGTGCCAGCATCCCCTATCCCACAGATACGCAGTATTTT	CASIPYPTDTQYF
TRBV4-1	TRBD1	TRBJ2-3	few	TGCGCCAGCAGCCGTACTTATCAGGGGGCCGGCACAGATACGCAGTATTTT	CASSRTYQGAGTDTQYF
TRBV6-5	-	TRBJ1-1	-	TGTGCCAGCAGTTATCTAGGATCATCGGTCTCTGAAGCTTTCTTT	CASSYLGSSVSEAFF
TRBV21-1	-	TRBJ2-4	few	TGTGCCAGCAGCGGGGACCTCCACCGAAACATTCAGTACTTC	CASSGDLHRNIQYF
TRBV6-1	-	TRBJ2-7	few	TGTGCCAGCAGTGAAGCTTGGGGGGAAGTCCCCTACGAGCAGTACTTC	CASSEAWGEVPYEQYF
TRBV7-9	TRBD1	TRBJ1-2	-	TGTGCCAGCAGTCAACAGGGGCAGAGCTATGGCTACACCTTC	CASSQQGQSYGYTF
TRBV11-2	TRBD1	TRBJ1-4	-	TGTGCCAGCAGCGCCGACAGGGTTGGGTATGAAAAACTGTTTTTT	CASSADRVGYEKLFF
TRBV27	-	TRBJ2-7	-	TGTGCCAGCAGGTCCTCACGAGCCTACGAGCAGTACTTC	CASRSSRAYEQYF
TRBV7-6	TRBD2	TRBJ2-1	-	TGTGCCAGCAGCTTAGTTAGACTAGCGGGCTACAATGAGCAGTTCTTC	CASSLVRLAGYNEQFF
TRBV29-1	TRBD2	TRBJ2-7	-	TGCAGCGTTGTTCTAGCGGTCTCCTACGAGCAGTACTTC	CSVVLAVSYEQYF
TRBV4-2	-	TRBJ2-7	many	TGTGCCAGCAGCCAACCGACAGGCTCCTACGAGCAGTACTTC	CASSQPTGSYEQYF
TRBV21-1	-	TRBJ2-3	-	TGTGCCAGCAGCAAAGAGGTAGCAAGGATTTCCGGGGGCACGCAGTATTTT	CASSKEVARISGGTQYF